Sequencing of this T cell receptor beta chain was carried out in a study of T cell repertoires in cytomegalovirus infection (dated by TCRdb to between 2019 and 2020). Some background on the complete study: The HLA type of each donor mattered for the analysis, because public TCR beta signatures pointed to carriage of CMV infection along with the matching HLA type.

From cysteine to phenylalanine, the CDR3 is 16 amino acids long. The kept DNA is CDR3 alone, 48 bases in frame from the first base. CDR1 and CDR2 are drawn from the germline V gene (reference sequence): SGHNT, YYREEE. Ends trimmed: V by 4 bases, J by 4 bases; bases unmatched to a gene: 12. Broader findings and caveats from the paper: The ex vivo response was dominated by HLA-C-restricted CMV-specific TCR beta clonotypes, which also provided the single most frequent clonotype in two of eight donors. Carriers of CMV infection plus the relevant HLA type were discriminated by the cumulative frequency of public TCR beta family members in the study cohort and in an independent approximately 340-donor cohort.

Sequencer: Illumina HiSeq 1500. The raw public reads went through TCRdb reprocessing: fastp at Q25, MiXCR clone calling, in-frame beta chains kept. A single entry per CDR3 protein holds the most common genes and DNA from its merged rows. In this sample the table shows 150,000 to 200,000 distinct CDR3 sequences, approximately 14% of which occur a single time. Over 20% of the sample comes from the top ten. There are a few counts of this clonotype. Its antigen is not yet known. No base-level quality is on record; no much larger clone is a single base apart. The V and J genes are TRBV5-4 and TRBJ2-3, with 7 central nucleotides matching TRBD2. Sequences were obtained from PBMCs. This TCR derives from a human donor in good health (CMV status not recorded). Some clones in this sample may be carry-over from other donors' samples. Read as DNA, the sequence is TGTGCCAGCAGCCGAGGGACTACCTATAGGGCAGATACGCAGTATTTT. This is translated as CASSRGTTYRADTQYF.